This TCR beta chain stems from a study of control samples from healthy donors and cancer patients. Clones were sequenced by immunoSEQ multiplex PCR, and TCRdb holds only the in-frame ones, with some missing. The sample carries under 200,000 clones, about 86% recorded once. The ends were cut back, 2 bases at V and 3 bases at J, with 13 bases in the middle. The CDR3 runs to 16 residues. Germline assignment: CDR1 MNHEY and CDR2 SVGAGI. The receptor comes from a woman aged 25 to 39 in good health. The specimen was blood. The rearrangement links TRBV6-5 to TRBJ2-2; TRBD2 is a possible D gene (7 bases). CDR3 DNA sequence: TGTGCCAGCAGTTACACGGGGGGCGCATACACCGGGGAGCTGTTTTTT. Translated, it gives CASSYTGGAYTGELFF.